This T cell receptor (beta chain) emerged from a study of tissue T cells after allogeneic stem cell transplantation. The CDR3 runs 15 residues. Trimming took 0 bases from V and 8 from J, leaving 13 bases between them. The germline V gene encodes CDR1 MGHDK and CDR2 SYGVNS. Clones were sequenced by immunoSEQ multiplex PCR, and TCRdb holds only the in-frame ones, with some missing. The data hold 4,000 to 6,000 clones, with approximately 70% observed a single time. The sample was duodenal tissue, taken at autopsy. V is TRBV25-1 and J is TRBJ1-4; D remains unclear. The sequence was obtained from a female patient aged 18 to 50 with steroid-refractory graft-versus-host disease after an allogeneic stem cell transplant. A subset of T cells may come from the graft donor. CDR3 bases: TGTGCCAGCAGTGAATATTGGACCGGTGTCGAAAAACTGTTTTTT. As protein: CASSEYWTGVEKLFF.